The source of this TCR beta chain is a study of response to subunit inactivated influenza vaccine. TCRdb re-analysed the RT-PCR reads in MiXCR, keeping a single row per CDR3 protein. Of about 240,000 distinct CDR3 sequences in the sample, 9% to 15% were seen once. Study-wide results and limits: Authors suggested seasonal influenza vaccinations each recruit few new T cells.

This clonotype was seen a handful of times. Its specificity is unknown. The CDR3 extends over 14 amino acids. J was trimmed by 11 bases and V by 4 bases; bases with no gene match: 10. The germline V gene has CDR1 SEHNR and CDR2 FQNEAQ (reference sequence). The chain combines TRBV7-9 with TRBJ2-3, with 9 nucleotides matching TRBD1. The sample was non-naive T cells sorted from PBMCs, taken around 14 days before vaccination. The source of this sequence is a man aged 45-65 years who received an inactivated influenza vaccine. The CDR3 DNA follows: TGTGCCAGCAGCTCGAACACAGGGGGCGATGGGCAGTATTTT. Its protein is CASSSNTGGDGQYF.